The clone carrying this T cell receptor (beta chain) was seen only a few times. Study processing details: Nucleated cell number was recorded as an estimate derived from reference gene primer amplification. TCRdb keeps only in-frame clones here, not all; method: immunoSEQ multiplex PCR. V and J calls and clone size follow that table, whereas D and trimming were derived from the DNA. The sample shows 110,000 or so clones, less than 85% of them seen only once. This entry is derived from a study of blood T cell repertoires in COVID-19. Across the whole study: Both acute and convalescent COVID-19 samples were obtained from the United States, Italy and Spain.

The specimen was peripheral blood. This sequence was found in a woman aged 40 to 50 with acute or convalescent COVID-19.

The CDR3 sequence is CASSKTSGGAASYNEQFF. The CDR3 bases are TGCGCCAGCAGCAAGACTAGCGGGGGGGCAGCTTCCTACAATGAGCAGTTCTTC. The V call is TRBV4-1, the J call TRBJ2-1; 14 bases fit TRBD2. Germline CDR1 and CDR2: MGHRA and YSYEKL. This CDR3 has 18 amino acids. J lost 1 base, V lost 5 bases, and 7 bases had no gene match.